The 21 T cell receptor beta chains below were found in one sample sequenced in a study of B cell selection in AIRE deficiency. Conventional CD4 T cells were sorted as CD4+CD127+ cells. Sequenced by immunoSEQ multiplex PCR; TCRdb stores in-frame clones only, minus some. The table records approximately 24,000 clones, 95% to 96% of them present only once. Sequencing was performed on CD4+CD127+ conventional T cells sorted from PBMCs. These receptors were taken from a human donor in good health.

The chain uses TRBV2 and TRBJ2-2; 7 nucleotides line up with TRBD1. CDR3 size: 15 residues. With V trimmed by 4 bases and J by 2 bases, 4 bases remained unmatched. Germline V gives CDR1 SNHLY, CDR2 FYNNEI. CDR3 DNA sequence: TGTGCCAGCAGTGGCAGGGGGAGAAACACCGGGGAGCTGTTTTTT. The encoded protein is CASSGRGRNTGELFF.

The chain is built from TRBV29-1 and TRBJ2-1, with D tentatively TRBD2 (5 bases). Germline V lookup: CDR1 SQVTM, CDR2 ANQGSEA. Trimming stripped 3 bases from V and 0 bases from J, with 15 bases between. The CDR3 loop spans 16 amino acids. DNA for the CDR3: TGCAGCGTTGACCCTAGCCTTAGCAGCTCCTACAATGAGCAGTTCTTC. Protein sequence: CSVDPSLSSSYNEQFF.

The V and J genes are TRBV9 and TRBJ2-3; 7 bases fit TRBD2. Germline lookup yields CDR1 SGDLS and CDR2 YYNGEE. J gave up 3 bases and V 7 bases, and 8 bases lay outside the gene matches. The CDR3 is 14 amino acids. CDR3 coding DNA: TGTGCCAGCGGCCGACTCGGGGGGACAGATACGCAGTATTTT. As protein: CASGRLGGTDTQYF.

This clone was detected once. The V and J genes are TRBV4-1 and TRBJ1-1; the D gene is possibly TRBD1 (5 bases). The CDR3 covers 16 residues. CDR1 and CDR2 (germline): MGHRA, YSYEKL. V lost 3 bases and J lost 0, with 14 bases in between. The CDR3 spells CASSHTRAGLNTEAFF. The CDR3 nucleotides are TGCGCCAGCAGCCACACCCGGGCAGGGTTGAACACTGAAGCTTTCTTT.

On this clone: The sample carries other DNA sequences with the same CDR3. The rearrangement uses TRBV18 and TRBJ1-3; no reliable D call. The germline V gene has CDR1 KGHSH and CDR2 LQKENI. The length of the CDR3 is 15 residues. The V and J ends lost 3 bases and 3 bases respectively, with 12 bases between them. In DNA, the CDR3 is TGTGCCAGCTCACCGCCGGGAGGAAGTGGAAACACCATATATTTT. Translating gives CASSPPGGSGNTIYF. The complete variable domain, with remaining parts taken from reference TRBV18 and TRBJ1-3, reads NAGVMQNPRHLVRRRGQEARLRCSPMKGHSHVYWYRQLPEEGLKFMVYLQKENIIDESGMPKERFSAEFPKEGPSILRIQQVVRGDSAAYFCASSPPGGSGNTIYFGEGSWLTVV.

The table lists this clone with a count of one. The gene calls are TRBV6-5 and TRBJ1-2; tentatively, D is TRBD1 (6 bases). This CDR3 comprises 12 residues. V lost 6 bases and J lost 8, with 13 bases in between. The germline CDR1 and CDR2 sequences are MNHEY and SVGAGI. The CDR3 spells CASRLKQGGYTF. The CDR3 coding sequence is TGTGCCAGCAGACTAAAACAGGGAGGCTACACCTTC.

The chain combines TRBV9 with TRBJ1-1, with D perhaps matching TRBD1 (5 bases). The CDR3 runs to 12 residues. Per germline, CDR1 SGDLS and CDR2 YYNGEE. Trimming removed 4 bases at V and 1 base at J, with 5 bases between. The CDR3 loop is CASSQGNTEAFF. The CDR3 DNA is TGTGCCAGCAGCCAGGGGAACACTGAAGCTTTCTTT.

The V call is TRBV18, the J call TRBJ2-2, with D maybe TRBD1 (5 bases). Per germline, CDR1 KGHSH and CDR2 LQKENI. Trimming removed 4 bases from V and 2 bases from J, with 14 bases in between. CDR3 length: 16 amino acids. Here the CDR3 reads CASSRSRQGNTGELFF. In DNA form, the CDR3 reads TGTGCCAGCTCACGTAGTCGGCAGGGAAACACCGGGGAGCTGTTTTTT.

The chain couples TRBV10-3 to TRBJ1-1, with 7 nucleotides matching TRBD1. Trimming took 3 bases from V and 1 from J; bases not matched to a gene: 8. Per the germline V gene, CDR1 is ENHRY and CDR2 is SYGVKD. The CDR3 contains 16 residues. The CDR3 loop is CAISDPPKGANTEAFF. CDR3 sequence (DNA): TGTGCCATCAGTGACCCGCCAAAGGGGGCGAACACTGAAGCTTTCTTT.

V usage is TRBV6-5 and J usage is TRBJ1-2; D perhaps matches TRBD1 (6 bases). V was pared by 6 bases and J by 7 bases, with 15 bases between. CDR3 size: 13 residues. From germline, CDR1 is MNHEY and CDR2 SVGAGI. CDR3 protein: CASRQTGTTGYTF. CDR3 bases: TGTGCCAGCAGACAAACCGGGACAACTGGCTACACCTTC.

The chain employs TRBV18 and TRBJ2-3; unclear D gene. Germline V gene lookup returns CDR1 KGHSH and CDR2 LQKENI. Trimming pared 6 bases from V and 6 bases from J, leaving 13 bases between. This CDR3 contains 13 residues. The CDR3 DNA reads TGTGCCAGCTCTCCGAGCGAATGGGATACGCAGTATTTT. Its protein product is CASSPSEWDTQYF. Complete variable domain (other parts from reference TRBV18 and TRBJ2-3): NAGVMQNPRHLVRRRGQEARLRCSPMKGHSHVYWYRQLPEEGLKFMVYLQKENIIDESGMPKERFSAEFPKEGPSILRIQQVVRGDSAAYFCASSPSEWDTQYFGPGTRLTVL.

The V gene is TRBV13, the J gene TRBJ2-7; 12 bases match TRBD2. The V gene end was trimmed by 0 bases and the J gene end by 0 bases; junction bases not matched to a gene: 9. The germline gives CDR1 PRHDT, CDR2 FYEKMQ (reference sequence). This CDR3 comprises 19 residues. CDR3 sequence: CASSLGRRLAGASSYEQYF. The CDR3 coding sequence is TGTGCCAGCAGCTTAGGCCGGCGACTAGCGGGGGCCAGCTCCTACGAGCAGTACTTC.

CDR3 in amino acids: CASSVAGAGSPLHF. CDR3 in DNA: TGTGCCAGCAGCGTAGCGGGGGCAGGTTCACCCCTCCACTTT. The chain couples TRBV9 to TRBJ1-6, with a weak D call TRBD1 (6 bases). This CDR3 spans 14 amino acids. Germline V gives CDR1 SGDLS, CDR2 YYNGEE. The V gene lost 0 bases and the J gene lost 9 bases, with 10 bases spanning the gap.

The chain has TRBV28 and TRBJ2-7; 12 bases agree with TRBD1. The CDR3 consists of 16 residues. V trimming: 5 bases; J trimming: 7 bases; junction bases outside the gene matches: 12. Germline CDR1 is MDHEN and CDR2 is SYDVKM. The CDR3 is CASSTTAGQGAGEQYF. In DNA form, the CDR3 reads TGTGCCAGCAGTACAACCGCGGGACAGGGGGCGGGGGAGCAGTACTTC.

The chain carries TRBV27 and TRBJ1-4, with TRBD1 as a possible D gene (5 bases). The CDR3 is 14 residues long. V shed 2 bases and J shed 4 bases, with 8 bases lying between them. CDR1 is MNHEY and CDR2 is SMNVEV in the germline V gene (reference sequence). CDR3: CASSLRRGNEKLFF. The DNA of the CDR3 is TGTGCCAGCAGTTTAAGGAGGGGTAATGAAAAACTGTTTTTT.

This chain links TRBV6-1 with TRBJ2-1; tentatively, D is TRBD1 (7 bases). CDR3 length: 15 residues. V was trimmed by 6 bases and J by 8 bases, leaving 20 bases between them. CDR1 is MNHNS, CDR2 SASEGT, per germline. CDR3 nucleotides: TGTGCCAGCAGCCAGGGGGGAAGGGGAAGAGATGAGCAGTTCTTC. The encoded protein is CASSQGGRGRDEQFF.

Only one count was recorded for this clone. V gene TRBV4-1 combines with J gene TRBJ1-6, with D perhaps TRBD1 (5 bases). Between the trimmed V and J ends, which lost 0 bases and 10 bases, there was a span of 16 bases. Germline-derived CDR1 and CDR2 are MGHRA and YSYEKL. CDR3 length: 16 amino acids. The CDR3 spells CASSQDSRGTGSPLHF. The CDR3 nucleotides are TGCGCCAGCAGCCAAGATTCAAGAGGGACCGGATCACCCCTCCACTTT.

The rearrangement joins TRBV7-2 to TRBJ1-5; D perhaps matches TRBD1 (6 bases). CDR1 SGHTA and CDR2 FQGNSA come from the germline V gene. The length of the CDR3 is 13 residues. V gave up 5 bases and J gave up 4 bases, with 9 bases separating them. CDR3 in DNA: TGTGCCAGCAGCCGGGACACTAATCAGCCCCAGCATTTT. It translates to CASSRDTNQPQHF. The whole variable domain, remainder taken from reference TRBV7-2 and TRBJ1-5, is GAGVSQSPSNKVTEKGKDVELRCDPISGHTALYWYRQSLGQGLEFLIYFQGNSAPDKSGLPSDRFSAERTGGSVSTLTIQRTQQEDSAVYLCASSRDTNQPQHFGDGTRLSIL.

This chain connects TRBV7-8 to TRBJ1-6; 9 bases align to TRBD1. This CDR3 region has 18 residues. From germline, CDR1 is SGHVS and CDR2 FQNEAQ. V lost 6 bases to trimming and J lost 2 bases; unmatched junction nucleotides: 11. CDR3 in amino acids: CASRDPGQGRTYNSPLHF. CDR3 DNA sequence: TGTGCCAGCAGGGACCCGGGACAGGGAAGGACCTATAATTCACCCCTCCACTTT.

This chain links TRBV4-1 with TRBJ1-5; D might be TRBD1 (6 bases). Germline CDR1 is MGHRA and CDR2 is YSYEKL. The CDR3 runs to 18 residues. Trimming pared 0 bases from V and 9 bases from J, leaving 24 bases between. CDR3 sequence reads: CASSQDPAGVGGLRPQHF. The CDR3 DNA reads as TGCGCCAGCAGCCAAGATCCTGCTGGGGTTGGGGGGCTTCGGCCCCAGCATTTT.

The chain uses TRBV28 and TRBJ2-1; 11 positions match TRBD2. The germline V gene has CDR1 MDHEN and CDR2 SYDVKM. The CDR3 contains 15 residues. Losses at the gene ends were 6 bases for V and 3 bases for J; bases not matched to a gene: 4. CDR3 loop: CASSPLAGGYNEQFF. In DNA form, the CDR3 reads TGTGCCAGCAGCCCTCTAGCGGGGGGCTACAATGAGCAGTTCTTC. Drawing the rest from reference TRBV28 and TRBJ2-1, the complete variable domain is DVKVTQSSRYLVKRTGEKVFLECVQDMDHENMFWYRQDPGLGLRLIYFSYDVKMKEKGDIPEGYSVSREKKERFSLILESASTNQTSMYLCASSPLAGGYNEQFFGPGTRLTVL.